The sequence of this T cell receptor beta chain was determined in a study of blood T cell repertoires in COVID-19. The overall study: Acute and convalescent COVID-19 samples came from the United States, Italy and Spain. From T cells, B-cell-depleted T cells, or PBMCs came the material, which was cDNA or gDNA.

Trimming cost V 5 bases and J 0 bases, with 11 bases left between them. Germline CDR1 SGHAT, CDR2 FQNNGV. The CDR3 totals 15 residues. In the original analysis: By means of reference gene primer amplification, nucleated cell counts were estimated. Libraries were prepared by immunoSEQ multiplex PCR; TCRdb keeps only in-frame clonotypes and omits some of them. Clonal size and the V and J genes are those of that table, whereas D and trimming came from the DNA. The repertoire holds roughly 100,000 clones, with 82% as singletons. This sequence was found in a man aged 65 to 85 with acute or convalescent COVID-19. Sequencing was performed on peripheral blood. V gene TRBV11-2 combines with J gene TRBJ1-3; no definite D call. CDR3 amino acids: CASSQQRVSGNTIYF. The CDR3 nucleotides are TGTGCCAGCAGCCAACAGCGGGTCTCTGGAAACACCATATATTTT.